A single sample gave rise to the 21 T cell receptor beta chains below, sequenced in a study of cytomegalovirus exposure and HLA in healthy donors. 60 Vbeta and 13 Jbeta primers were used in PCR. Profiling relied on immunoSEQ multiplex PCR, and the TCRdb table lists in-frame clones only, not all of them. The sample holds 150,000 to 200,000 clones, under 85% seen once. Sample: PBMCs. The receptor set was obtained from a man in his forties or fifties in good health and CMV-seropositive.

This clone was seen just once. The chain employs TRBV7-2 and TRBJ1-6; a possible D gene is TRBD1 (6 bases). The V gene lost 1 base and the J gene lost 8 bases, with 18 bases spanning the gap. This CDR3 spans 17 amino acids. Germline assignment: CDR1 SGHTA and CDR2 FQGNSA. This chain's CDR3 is CASSLEGIGGDHSPLHF. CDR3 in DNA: TGTGCCAGCAGCTTAGAGGGCATAGGGGGGGACCATTCACCCCTCCACTTT.

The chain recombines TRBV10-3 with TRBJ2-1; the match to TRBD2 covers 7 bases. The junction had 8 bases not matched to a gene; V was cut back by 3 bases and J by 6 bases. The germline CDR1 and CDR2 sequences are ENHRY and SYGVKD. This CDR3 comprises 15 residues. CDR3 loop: CAISEAGTVGNEQFF. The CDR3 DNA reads TGTGCCATCAGTGAAGCGGGGACGGTTGGCAATGAGCAGTTCTTC.

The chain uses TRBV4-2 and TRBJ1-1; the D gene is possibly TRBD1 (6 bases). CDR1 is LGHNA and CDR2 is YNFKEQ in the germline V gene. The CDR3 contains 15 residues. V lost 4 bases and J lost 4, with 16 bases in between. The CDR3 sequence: CASSLAPRGLTEAFF. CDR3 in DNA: TGTGCCAGCAGCCTAGCTCCGCGGGGGCTCACTGAAGCTTTCTTT.

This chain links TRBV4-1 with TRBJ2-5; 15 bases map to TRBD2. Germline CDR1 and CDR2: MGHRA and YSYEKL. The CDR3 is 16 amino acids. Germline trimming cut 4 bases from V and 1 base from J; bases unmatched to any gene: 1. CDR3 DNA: TGCGCCAGCAGCCCGGGACTAGCGGGAGGCCAAGAGACCCAGTACTTC. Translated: CASSPGLAGGQETQYF.

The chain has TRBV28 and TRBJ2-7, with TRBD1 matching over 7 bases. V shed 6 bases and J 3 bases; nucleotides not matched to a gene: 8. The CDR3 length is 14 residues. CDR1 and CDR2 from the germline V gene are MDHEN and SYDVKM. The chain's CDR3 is CASSESGGVYEQYF. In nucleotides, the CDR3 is TGTGCCAGCAGCGAATCAGGGGGAGTCTACGAGCAGTACTTC.

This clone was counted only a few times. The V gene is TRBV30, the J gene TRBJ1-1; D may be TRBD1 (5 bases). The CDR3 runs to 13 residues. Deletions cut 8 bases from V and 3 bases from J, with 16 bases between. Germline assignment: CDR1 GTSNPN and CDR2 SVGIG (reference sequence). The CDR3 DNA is TGTGCCATCGGGGGGGGATCGGACACTGAAGCTTTCTTT. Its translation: CAIGGGSDTEAFF. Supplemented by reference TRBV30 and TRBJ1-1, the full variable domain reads SQTIHQWPATLVQPVGSPLSLECTVEGTSNPNLYWYRQAAGRGLQLLFYSVGIGQISSEVPQNLSASRPQDRQFILSSKKLLLSDSGFYLCAIGGGSDTEAFFGQGTRLTVV.

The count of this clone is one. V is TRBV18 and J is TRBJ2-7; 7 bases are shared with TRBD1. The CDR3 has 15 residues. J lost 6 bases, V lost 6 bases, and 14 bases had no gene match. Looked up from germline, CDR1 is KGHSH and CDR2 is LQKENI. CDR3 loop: CASSADRENLAEQYF. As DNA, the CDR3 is TGTGCCAGCTCGGCCGACAGGGAGAACCTCGCCGAGCAGTACTTC. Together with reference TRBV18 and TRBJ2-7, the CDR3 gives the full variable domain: NAGVMQNPRHLVRRRGQEARLRCSPMKGHSHVYWYRQLPEEGLKFMVYLQKENIIDESGMPKERFSAEFPKEGPSILRIQQVVRGDSAAYFCASSADRENLAEQYFGPGTRLTVT.

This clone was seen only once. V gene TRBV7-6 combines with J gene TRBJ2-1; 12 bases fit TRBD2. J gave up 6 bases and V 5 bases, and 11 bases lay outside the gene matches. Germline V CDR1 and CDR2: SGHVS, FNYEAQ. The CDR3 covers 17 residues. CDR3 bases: TGTGCCAGCAGCCCAATGGTGGCTAGCGGGAGGGCCAATGAGCAGTTCTTC. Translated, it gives CASSPMVASGRANEQFF.

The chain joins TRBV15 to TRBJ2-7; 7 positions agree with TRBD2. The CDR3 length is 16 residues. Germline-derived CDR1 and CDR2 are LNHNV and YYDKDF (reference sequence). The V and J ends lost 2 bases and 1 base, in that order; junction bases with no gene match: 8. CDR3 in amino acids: CATSRTSAGDSYEQYF. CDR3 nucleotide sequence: TGTGCCACCAGCAGAACATCTGCGGGAGATTCCTACGAGCAGTACTTC. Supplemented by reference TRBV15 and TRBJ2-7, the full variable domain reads DAMVIQNPRYQVTQFGKPVTLSCSQTLNHNVMYWYQQKSSQAPKLLFHYYDKDFNNEADTPDNFQSRRPNTSFCFLDIRSPGLGDTAMYLCATSRTSAGDSYEQYFGPGTRLTVT.

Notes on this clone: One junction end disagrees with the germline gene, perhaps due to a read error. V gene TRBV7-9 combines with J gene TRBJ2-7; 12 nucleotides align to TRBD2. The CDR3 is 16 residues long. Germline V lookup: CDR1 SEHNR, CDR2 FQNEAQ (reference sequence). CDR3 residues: CSSSLSSGRALYEQYF. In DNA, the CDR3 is TGTTCCAGCAGCTTGTCTAGCGGGAGGGCCCTCTACGAGCAGTACTTC. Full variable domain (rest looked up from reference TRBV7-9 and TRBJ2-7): DTGVSQNPRHKITKRGQNVTFRCDPISEHNRLYWYRQTLGQGPEFLTYFQNEAQLEKSRLLSDRFSAERPKGSFSTLEIQRTEQGDSAMYLCSSSLSSGRALYEQYFGPGTRLTVT.

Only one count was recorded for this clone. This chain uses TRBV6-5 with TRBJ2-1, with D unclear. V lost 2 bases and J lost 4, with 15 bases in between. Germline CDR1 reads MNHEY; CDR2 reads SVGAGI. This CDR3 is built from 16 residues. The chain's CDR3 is CASSYGGGRSYNEQFF. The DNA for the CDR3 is TGTGCCAGCAGTTACGGCGGTGGTAGATCTTACAATGAGCAGTTCTTC.

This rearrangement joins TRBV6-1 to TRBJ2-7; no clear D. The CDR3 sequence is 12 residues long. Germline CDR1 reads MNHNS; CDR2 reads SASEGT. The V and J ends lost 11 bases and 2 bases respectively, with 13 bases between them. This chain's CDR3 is CASRTHPYEQYF. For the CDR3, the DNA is TGTGCCTCGCGTACTCATCCCTACGAGCAGTACTTC.

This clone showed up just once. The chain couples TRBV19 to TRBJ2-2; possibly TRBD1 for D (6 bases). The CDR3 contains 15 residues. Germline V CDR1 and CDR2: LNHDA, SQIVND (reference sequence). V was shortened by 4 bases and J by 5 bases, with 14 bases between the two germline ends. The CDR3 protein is CASSTAGTLTGELFF. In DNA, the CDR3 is TGTGCCAGTAGTACCGCCGGGACACTGACCGGGGAGCTGTTTTTT.

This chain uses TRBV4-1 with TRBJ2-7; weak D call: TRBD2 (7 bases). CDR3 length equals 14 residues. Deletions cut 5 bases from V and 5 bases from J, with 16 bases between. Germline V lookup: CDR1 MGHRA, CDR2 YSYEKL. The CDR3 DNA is TGCGCCAGCAGCGTGGGGGGGCTGTGGGACGAGCAGTACTTC. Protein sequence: CASSVGGLWDEQYF.

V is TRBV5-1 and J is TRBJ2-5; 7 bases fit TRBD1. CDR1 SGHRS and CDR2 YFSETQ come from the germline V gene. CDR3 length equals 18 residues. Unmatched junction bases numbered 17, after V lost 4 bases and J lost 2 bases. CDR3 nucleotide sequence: TGCGCCAGCAGCCCGGACTCGACCTCAGGGGGTAGGCAAGAGACCCAGTACTTC. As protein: CASSPDSTSGGRQETQYF.

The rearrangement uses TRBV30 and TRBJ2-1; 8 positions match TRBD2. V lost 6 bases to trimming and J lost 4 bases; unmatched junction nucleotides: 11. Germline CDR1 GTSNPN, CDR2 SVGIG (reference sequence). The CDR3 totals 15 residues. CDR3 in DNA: TGTGCCTGTCATGAGGCTAGCGGGCGTTACAATGAGCAGTTCTTC. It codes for CACHEASGRYNEQFF.

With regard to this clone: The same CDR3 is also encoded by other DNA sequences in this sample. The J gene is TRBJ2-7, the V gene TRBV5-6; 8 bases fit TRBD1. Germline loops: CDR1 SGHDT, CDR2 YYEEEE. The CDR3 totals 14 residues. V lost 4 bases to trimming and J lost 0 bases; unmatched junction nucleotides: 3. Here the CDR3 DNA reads TGTGCCAGCAGCCGGACAGGGAGCTCCTACGAGCAGTACTTC. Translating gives CASSRTGSSYEQYF.

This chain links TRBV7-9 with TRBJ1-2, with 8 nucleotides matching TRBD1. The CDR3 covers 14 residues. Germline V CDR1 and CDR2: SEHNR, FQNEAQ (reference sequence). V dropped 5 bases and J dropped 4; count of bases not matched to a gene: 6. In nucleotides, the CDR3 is TGTGCCAGCAGCCAAGGACAGGGTGGCTATGGCTACACCTTC. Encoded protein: CASSQGQGGYGYTF.

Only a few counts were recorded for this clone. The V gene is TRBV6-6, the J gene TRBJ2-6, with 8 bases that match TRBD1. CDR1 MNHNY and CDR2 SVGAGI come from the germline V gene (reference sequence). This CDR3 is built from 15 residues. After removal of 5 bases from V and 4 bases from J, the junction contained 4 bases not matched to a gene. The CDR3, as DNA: TGTGCCAGCAGTGGGACAGGATCGGGGGCCAACGTCCTGACTTTC. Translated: CASSGTGSGANVLTF.

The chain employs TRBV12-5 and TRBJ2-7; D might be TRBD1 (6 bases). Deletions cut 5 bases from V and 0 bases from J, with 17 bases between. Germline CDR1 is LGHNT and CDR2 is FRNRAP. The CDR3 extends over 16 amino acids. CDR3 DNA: TGTGCTAGTGGTCCCCCGCACAGGGAGCCCTCCTACGAGCAGTACTTC. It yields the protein CASGPPHREPSYEQYF. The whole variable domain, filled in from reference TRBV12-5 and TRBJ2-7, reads DARVTQTPRHKVTEMGQEVTMRCQPILGHNTVFWYRQTMMQGLELLAYFRNRAPLDDSGMPKDRFSAEMPDATLATLKIQPSEPRDSAVYFCASGPPHREPSYEQYFGPGTRLTVT.

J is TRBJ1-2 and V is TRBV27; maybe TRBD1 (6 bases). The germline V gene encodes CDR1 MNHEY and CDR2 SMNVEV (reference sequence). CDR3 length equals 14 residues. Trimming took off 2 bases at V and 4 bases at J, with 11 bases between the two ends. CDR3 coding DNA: TGTGCCAGCAGTTTAGCCCCACAGGGCTATGGCTACACCTTC. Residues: CASSLAPQGYGYTF.